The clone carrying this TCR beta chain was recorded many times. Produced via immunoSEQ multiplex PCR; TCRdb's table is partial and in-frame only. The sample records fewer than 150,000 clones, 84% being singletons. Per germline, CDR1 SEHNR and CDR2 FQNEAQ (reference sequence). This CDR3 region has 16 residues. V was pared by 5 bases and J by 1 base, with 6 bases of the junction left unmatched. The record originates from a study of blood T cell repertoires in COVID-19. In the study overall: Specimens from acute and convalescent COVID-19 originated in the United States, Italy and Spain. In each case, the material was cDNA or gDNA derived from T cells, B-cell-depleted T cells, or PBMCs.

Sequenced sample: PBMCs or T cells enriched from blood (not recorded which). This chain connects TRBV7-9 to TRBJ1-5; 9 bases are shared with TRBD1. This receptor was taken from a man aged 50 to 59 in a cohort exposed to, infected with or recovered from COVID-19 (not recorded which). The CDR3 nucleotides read TGTGCCAGCAGCACACAGGGGGCAGGGAGCAATCAGCCCCAGCATTTT. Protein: CASSTQGAGSNQPQHF.